The 27 T cell receptor beta chains presented below share a single source sample, sequenced in a study of T cell repertoires in cytomegalovirus infection. TCRdb used MiXCR to reprocess the reads, holding one entry per CDR3 protein. The sample lists some 700,000 distinct CDR3 sequences; approximately 34% were seen once. The sequencing sample was made of PBMCs. The origin of the receptors is a human donor in good health (CMV status not recorded). Some clones in this sample may be carry-over from other donors' samples.

This clonotype occurred a few times. The chain's CDR3 is CASSYSALMTSYNEQFF. As DNA, the CDR3 is TGTGCCAGCAGTTACTCCGCCTTGATGACTTCCTACAATGAGCAGTTCTTC. This chain connects TRBV6-5 to TRBJ2-1, with D hard to call. The germline V gene has CDR1 MNHEY and CDR2 SVGAGI. The CDR3 is 17 residues long. The germline V and J ends were trimmed by 0 bases and 1 base, with 13 bases remaining between them.

In its sample, this clonotype was seen many times. This chain links TRBV28 with TRBJ2-3; possible D gene TRBD1, 6 bases. Germline values: CDR1 MDHEN, CDR2 SYDVKM. Trimming pared 5 bases from V and 2 bases from J, leaving 8 bases between. This CDR3 has 13 amino acids. The CDR3 reads CASSKGDTDTQYF. The CDR3 nucleotides are TGTGCCAGCAGTAAGGGGGACACAGATACGCAGTATTTT.

The rearrangement links TRBV6-5 to TRBJ1-1, with D unclear. Germline V gene data show CDR1 as MNHEY and CDR2 as SVGAGI. The CDR3 length is 13 residues. Trimming removed 2 bases at V and 1 base at J, with 5 bases between. The CDR3 spells CASSYQRNTEAFF. The CDR3 nucleotides read TGTGCCAGCAGTTACCAACGGAACACTGAAGCTTTCTTT.

This clonotype was found a few times. The gene calls are TRBV5-6 and TRBJ1-2; D gene uncertain. The germline V gene encodes CDR1 SGHDT and CDR2 YYEEEE. The CDR3 length is 13 residues. V lost 3 bases, J lost 4 bases, and 10 bases lay in between. In DNA form, the CDR3 reads TGTGCCAGCAGCTCCCACGACCCCTATGGCTACACCTTC. Translated, it gives CASSSHDPYGYTF.

This clonotype was observed once. The chain carries TRBV28 and TRBJ1-5, with no clear D. The CDR3 has 14 residues. Germline V gene sequence: CDR1 MDHEN, CDR2 SYDVKM. Trimming removed 5 bases at V and 5 bases at J, with 13 bases between. CDR3 sequence (DNA): TGTGCCAGCAGTCGGCGGGGATGGGATCAGCCCCAGCATTTT. Protein: CASSRRGWDQPQHF.

This chain joins TRBV28 and TRBJ1-2; D is ambiguous. The V and J ends lost 5 bases and 3 bases respectively, with 10 bases between them. The CDR3 consists of 13 residues. Germline V gives CDR1 MDHEN, CDR2 SYDVKM. The CDR3 is CASSTTAHYGYTF. The CDR3 DNA follows: TGTGCCAGCAGTACGACGGCCCACTATGGCTACACCTTC.

The CDR3 coding sequence is TGTGCCAGCAGCGTAGCTATCCGGGAGGGGAACACTGAAGCTTTCTTT. It translates to CASSVAIREGNTEAFF. J is TRBJ1-1 and V is TRBV9; unclear D gene. There are 16 residues in the CDR3. The germline CDR1 and CDR2 sequences are SGDLS and YYNGEE. V was trimmed by 0 bases and J by 1 base, leaving 13 bases between them.

This clonotype has a count of ten or more. The V gene is TRBV19, the J gene TRBJ2-1; 10 bases align to TRBD1. Trimming cost V 7 bases and J 6 bases; bases outside gene matches: 9. The CDR3 consists of 15 residues. The germline gives CDR1 LNHDA, CDR2 SQIVND (reference sequence). CDR3 residues: CASKSLGQGGNEQFF. The CDR3, as DNA: TGTGCCAGTAAATCGCTAGGACAGGGGGGCAATGAGCAGTTCTTC.

This clonotype was observed many times. The chain has TRBV4-1 and TRBJ1-6, with 9 bases fitting TRBD1. Germline trimming cut 0 bases from V and 13 bases from J; bases unmatched to any gene: 7. The CDR3 is made up of 15 amino acids. CDR1 MGHRA and CDR2 YSYEKL come from the germline V gene. The CDR3 DNA sequence: TGCGCCAGCAGCCAAGATTGGGGACAGGGCCAGCCCCTCCACTTT. Encoded protein: CASSQDWGQGQPLHF.

This clonotype was seen only a few times. CDR3 amino acids: CASSLSMGHGYTF. CDR3 coding DNA: TGTGCCAGCAGTTTATCGATGGGGCATGGCTACACCTTC. V is TRBV27 and J is TRBJ1-2, with D tentatively TRBD1 (5 bases). V was cut by 0 bases and J by 6 bases, with 8 bases left in between. Germline V gene data show CDR1 as MNHEY and CDR2 as SMNVEV (reference sequence). The CDR3 runs to 13 residues.

Written as DNA, the CDR3 is TGTGCCACTATCGGTGGTAATCAGCCCCAGCATTTT. Its protein is CATIGGNQPQHF. The chain recombines TRBV19 with TRBJ1-5; D is ambiguous. Germline-derived CDR1 and CDR2 are LNHDA and SQIVND (reference sequence). The V end lost 10 bases, the J end lost 4 bases, and 11 bases lay between the germline ends. The CDR3 is made up of 12 amino acids.

The chain has TRBV4-3 and TRBJ2-2; tentative D call: TRBD2 (5 bases). Deletions cut 4 bases from V and 3 bases from J, with 9 bases between. Germline CDR1 is LGHNA and CDR2 is YSLEER. The CDR3 is made up of 14 amino acids. CDR3 DNA: TGCGCCAGCAGCCGAGGGCGAGACACCGGGGAGCTGTTTTTT. It translates to CASSRGRDTGELFF.

This chain connects TRBV15 to TRBJ1-2, with unresolved D. The ends were cut back, 8 bases at V and 4 bases at J, with 14 bases in the middle. The CDR3 extends over 13 amino acids. Germline V gene data show CDR1 as LNHNV and CDR2 as YYDKDF (reference sequence). CDR3 amino acids: CATSGHRGYGYTF. CDR3 in DNA: TGTGCCACCTCGGGTCACCGGGGCTATGGCTACACCTTC. The whole variable domain, remainder taken from reference TRBV15 and TRBJ1-2, is DAMVIQNPRYQVTQFGKPVTLSCSQTLNHNVMYWYQQKSSQAPKLLFHYYDKDFNNEADTPDNFQSRRPNTSFCFLDIRSPGLGDTAMYLCATSGHRGYGYTFGSGTRLTVV.

The chain employs TRBV11-2 and TRBJ2-3, with 7 bases that match TRBD1. The CDR3 length is 17 residues. The ends lost 0 bases at V and 0 bases at J; junction bases unmatched: 6. Germline CDR1 reads SGHAT; CDR2 reads FQNNGV. The CDR3 loop is CASSLDPGTESTDTQYF. DNA of the CDR3: TGTGCCAGCAGCTTAGACCCCGGGACAGAGAGCACAGATACGCAGTATTTT. Together with reference TRBV11-2 and TRBJ2-3, the CDR3 gives the full variable domain: EAGVAQSPRYKIIEKRQSVAFWCNPISGHATLYWYQQILGQGPKLLIQFQNNGVVDDSQLPKDRFSAERLKGVDSTLKIQPAKLEDSAVYLCASSLDPGTESTDTQYFGPGTRLTVL.

This clonotype was observed a few times. DNA of the CDR3: TGTGCCAGCAGCGGAAGGGACGTTTTTTGGAGCTCCTACGAGCAGTACTTC. Amino acid sequence: CASSGRDVFWSSYEQYF. The genes are TRBV14 and TRBJ2-7, with D perhaps being TRBD1 or TRBD2 (5 bases each). V lost 5 bases and J 0 bases, leaving 20 bases between the germline ends. Per the germline V gene, CDR1 is SGHDN and CDR2 is FVKESK. This CDR3 spans 17 amino acids.

This clonotype occurred a few times. The genes are TRBV28 and TRBJ1-6, with no clear D. The V end was cut by 6 bases, the J end by 6 bases, with 18 bases between. There are 16 residues in the CDR3. The V gene's germline CDR1 is MDHEN and CDR2 SYDVKM. For the CDR3, the DNA is TGTGCCAGCAGGCCCCCGACCGGAGGAATTAATTCACCCCTCCACTTT. Translation gives CASRPPTGGINSPLHF.

The chain joins TRBV19 to TRBJ1-5; no reliable D call. CDR1 is LNHDA and CDR2 is SQIVND in the germline V gene (reference sequence). This CDR3 region has 13 residues. V shed 4 bases and J shed 5 bases, with 9 bases lying between them. CDR3 loop: CASSNQEHQPQHF. CDR3 coding DNA: TGTGCCAGTAGTAACCAGGAGCATCAGCCCCAGCATTTT.

This clonotype appeared many times. V gene TRBV12-3 or TRBV12-4 combines with J gene TRBJ1-1; the D is unclear. V lost 6 bases and J lost 8, with 10 bases in between. This CDR3 is built from 11 residues. CDR3 sequence: CASSFGGEAFF. CDR3 sequence (DNA): TGTGCCAGCAGCTTCGGTGGGGAAGCTTTCTTT.

The CDR3 nucleotides read TGTGCCAGTAGTATGGCGGCCTACAATGAGCAGTTCTTC. This sequence encodes CASSMAAYNEQFF. The rearrangement joins TRBV19 to TRBJ2-1; D not certain. The CDR3 extends over 13 amino acids. V was pared by 3 bases and J by 2 bases, with 5 bases between. CDR1 and CDR2 (germline): LNHDA, SQIVND (reference sequence). Based on the CDR3 plus reference TRBV19 and TRBJ2-1, the full variable domain is DGGITQSPKYLFRKEGQNVTLSCEQNLNHDAMYWYRQDPGQGLRLIYYSQIVNDFQKGDIAEGYSVSREKKESFPLTVTSAQKNPTAFYLCASSMAAYNEQFFGPGTRLTVL.

The chain links TRBV28 to TRBJ2-3; no reliable D call. Germline V CDR1 and CDR2: MDHEN, SYDVKM. The CDR3 loop spans 14 amino acids. With 2 bases removed from V and 7 bases from J, the gap between germline ends came to 13 bases. Here the CDR3 DNA reads TGTGCCAGCAGTTTAGCACGGAATATCAATACGCAGTATTTT. This encodes CASSLARNINTQYF. The variable domain in full, with the rest retrieved from reference TRBV28 and TRBJ2-3, is DVKVTQSSRYLVKRTGEKVFLECVQDMDHENMFWYRQDPGLGLRLIYFSYDVKMKEKGDIPEGYSVSREKKERFSLILESASTNQTSMYLCASSLARNINTQYFGPGTRLTVL.

This clonotype was picked up a small number of times. The genes are TRBV12-3 or TRBV12-4 and TRBJ2-1, with 9 bases matching TRBD2. V trimming: 4 bases; J trimming: 4 bases; junction bases outside the gene matches: 2. There are 14 residues in the CDR3. The CDR3 is CASSSGLAYNEQFF. CDR3 bases: TGTGCCAGCAGTTCGGGACTAGCTTACAATGAGCAGTTCTTC.

This sequence joins TRBV6-5 and TRBJ1-1; D ambiguous. In germline, CDR1 is MNHEY, CDR2 SVGAGI. V was shortened by 0 bases and J by 4 bases, with 12 bases between the two germline ends. The CDR3 consists of 15 residues. CDR3 sequence reads: CASSYSGPQGTEAFF. In DNA form, the CDR3 reads TGTGCCAGCAGTTACTCAGGGCCTCAAGGCACTGAAGCTTTCTTT.

The V call is TRBV28, the J call TRBJ1-3; perhaps TRBD1 as D (5 bases). CDR3 length equals 14 residues. The V end was cut by 8 bases, the J end by 3 bases, with 14 bases between. The V gene's germline CDR1 is MDHEN and CDR2 SYDVKM. CDR3 residues: CASGSGAVGNTIYF. In DNA, the CDR3 is TGTGCCAGCGGGAGTGGGGCAGTTGGAAACACCATATATTTT.

Only one count was recorded for this clonotype. V usage is TRBV5-1 and J usage is TRBJ1-1, with a weak D call TRBD1 (6 bases). V lost 9 bases and J 0 bases, leaving 12 bases between the germline ends. CDR3 size: 13 residues. Germline V CDR1 and CDR2: SGHRS, YFSETQ. The CDR3: CANGQPMNTEAFF. The DNA for the CDR3 is TGCGCCAACGGACAGCCCATGAACACTGAAGCTTTCTTT.

In this sample, this clonotype turned up a few times. The V call is TRBV28, the J call TRBJ2-5; D may be TRBD1 (6 bases). V was clipped by 6 bases and J by 5 bases, with 34 bases between them. The CDR3 totals 20 residues. Germline CDR1 is MDHEN and CDR2 is SYDVKM. CDR3 region: CASSNRPSVQGALSRETQYF. The CDR3, as DNA: TGTGCCAGCAGCAACCGCCCCTCAGTACAGGGAGCCCTCAGTAGGGAGACCCAGTACTTC.

This clonotype was counted ten times or more. The rearrangement joins TRBV11-2 to TRBJ2-3; 9 bases agree with TRBD1. The CDR3 runs to 17 residues. Losses at the gene ends were 1 base for V and 0 bases for J; bases not matched to a gene: 5. Germline assignment: CDR1 SGHAT and CDR2 FQNNGV. In DNA, the CDR3 is TGTGCCAGCAGCTTAGGTCGGGGGACAGGGAGCACAGATACGCAGTATTTT. It is translated as CASSLGRGTGSTDTQYF.

This clonotype turned up a few times. The genes are TRBV7-9 and TRBJ2-7; TRBD1 matches at 8 bases. The CDR3 length is 15 residues. After removal of 3 bases from V and 4 bases from J, the junction contained 8 bases not matched to a gene. Germline CDR1 SEHNR, CDR2 FQNEAQ (reference sequence). In DNA, the CDR3 is TGTGCCAGCAGCTTCCCACAGGGGGAGTTATACGAGCAGTACTTC. It encodes CASSFPQGELYEQYF. The whole variable domain, remainder taken from reference TRBV7-9 and TRBJ2-7, is DTGVSQNPRHKITKRGQNVTFRCDPISEHNRLYWYRQTLGQGPEFLTYFQNEAQLEKSRLLSDRFSAERPKGSFSTLEIQRTEQGDSAMYLCASSFPQGELYEQYFGPGTRLTVT.